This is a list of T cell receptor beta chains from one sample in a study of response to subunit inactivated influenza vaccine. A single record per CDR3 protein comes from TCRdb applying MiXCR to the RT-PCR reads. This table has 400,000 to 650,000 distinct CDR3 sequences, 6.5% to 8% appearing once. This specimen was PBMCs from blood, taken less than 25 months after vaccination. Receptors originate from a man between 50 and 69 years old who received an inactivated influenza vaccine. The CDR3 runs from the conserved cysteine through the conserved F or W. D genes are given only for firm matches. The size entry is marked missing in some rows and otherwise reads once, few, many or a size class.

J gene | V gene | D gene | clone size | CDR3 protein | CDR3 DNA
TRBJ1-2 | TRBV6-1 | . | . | CASSDLPDDTF | TGTGCCAGCAGTGATTTACCGGACGACACCTTC
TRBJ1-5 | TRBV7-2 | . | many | CASSSAGVRQPQHF | TGTGCCAGCAGCTCGGCGGGGGTCCGGCAGCCCCAGCATTTT
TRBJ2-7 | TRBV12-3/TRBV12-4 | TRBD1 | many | CASSSKDRPPNEQYF | TGTGCCAGCAGTTCAAAGGACAGGCCCCCAAACGAGCAGTACTTC
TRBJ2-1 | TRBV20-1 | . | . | CSARRWNNEQFF | TGCAGTGCTAGGAGGTGGAACAATGAGCAGTTCTTC
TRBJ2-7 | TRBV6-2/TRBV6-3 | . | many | CASEPATGGDVNEQYF | TGTGCCAGCGAACCTGCTACGGGGGGCGATGTAAACGAGCAGTACTTC
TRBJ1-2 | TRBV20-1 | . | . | CSASPYRGYGYTF | TGCAGTGCTAGCCCCTACCGCGGCTATGGCTACACCTTC
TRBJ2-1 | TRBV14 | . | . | CASSPTAANNEQFF | TGTGCCAGCAGCCCGACTGCCGCTAACAATGAGCAGTTCTTC
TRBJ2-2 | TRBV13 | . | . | CASSLQEFLNTGELFF | TGTGCCAGCAGCTTACAGGAATTCCTGAACACCGGGGAGCTGTTTTTT
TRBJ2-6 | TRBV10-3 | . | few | CAISETTTGEVSGANVLTF | TGTGCCATCAGTGAGACCACGACTGGGGAGGTCTCTGGGGCCAACGTCCTGACTTTC
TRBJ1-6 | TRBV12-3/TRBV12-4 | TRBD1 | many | CASSLMTGGGSPLHF | TGTGCCAGCAGCCTAATGACAGGGGGCGGATCACCCCTCCACTTT
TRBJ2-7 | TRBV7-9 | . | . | CASSTPRGDYEQYF | TGTGCCAGCAGCACCCCCAGAGGGGACTACGAGCAGTACTTC
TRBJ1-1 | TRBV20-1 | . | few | CSASGGLNTEAFF | TGCAGTGCTAGTGGGGGACTAAACACTGAAGCTTTCTTT
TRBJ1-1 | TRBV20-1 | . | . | CSALVDTDEAFF | TGCAGTGCCCTGGTCGACACGGACGAAGCTTTCTTT